A single sample gave rise to the 4 T cell receptor beta chains below, sequenced in a study of blood T cell repertoires in COVID-19. The data were produced by immunoSEQ multiplex PCR, yet TCRdb's version contains in-frame clones alone and is incomplete. The sample has 200,000 to 250,000 clones, 83% seen once. Input material: PBMCs or T cells enriched from blood (not recorded which). The receptors come from a woman between 50 and 59 years old who had been exposed to COVID-19.

The rearrangement joins TRBV6-1 to TRBJ1-6; D gene unclear. The CDR3 sequence is 13 residues long. The ends were cut back, 3 bases at V and 10 bases at J, with 10 bases in the middle. CDR1 and CDR2 from the germline V gene are MNHNS and SASEGT. For the CDR3, the DNA is TGTGCCAGCAGTGATAACAGTGTCTCACCCCTCCACTTT. This translates into CASSDNSVSPLHF.

The V call is TRBV11-2, the J call TRBJ1-1; tentative D call: TRBD1 (6 bases). CDR3 length: 14 amino acids. The germline CDR1 and CDR2 sequences are SGHAT and FQNNGV. V lost 5 bases and J 5 bases, leaving 15 bases between the germline ends. This CDR3 reads CASSHGGGLTEAFF. The CDR3 nucleotides are TGTGCCAGCAGCCACGGGGGGGGGCTTACTGAAGCTTTCTTT.

The gene calls are TRBV12-5 and TRBJ2-7; D not resolved. This CDR3 region has 17 residues. The V gene's germline CDR1 is LGHNT and CDR2 FRNRAP. Deletions cut 7 bases from V and 3 bases from J, with 25 bases between. The CDR3, as DNA: TGTGCTAGTGCGATCGGTTTGGAGCGAGAGAGACTCTACGAGCAGTACTTC. This encodes CASAIGLERERLYEQYF. The full variable domain, completed using reference TRBV12-5 and TRBJ2-7, is DARVTQTPRHKVTEMGQEVTMRCQPILGHNTVFWYRQTMMQGLELLAYFRNRAPLDDSGMPKDRFSAEMPDATLATLKIQPSEPRDSAVYFCASAIGLERERLYEQYFGPGTRLTVT.

The chain joins TRBV20-1 to TRBJ2-7, with TRBD1 as a possible D gene (5 bases). The CDR3 consists of 10 residues. V gave up 6 bases and J gave up 5 bases, with 8 bases separating them. The germline V gene has CDR1 DFQATT and CDR2 SNEGSKA (reference sequence). CDR3: CSAQGDEQYF. CDR3 nucleotides: TGCAGTGCCCAGGGCGACGAGCAGTACTTC.